This is a list of T cell receptor beta chains from one sample in a study of blood T cells in healthy people across ages. TCRdb reanalysed the 5' RACE reads using MiXCR and keeps one entry per CDR3 protein. Seen here are 1 million to 1.2 million distinct CDR3 sequences, more than 30% observed once, and the top ten hold about 12%. The source material was blood. Receptors were obtained from a man between 18 and 35 years old in good health. Both conserved end residues are part of each CDR3. Each record gives: clone size, CDR3 length, V gene, D gene, J gene, CDR3 protein, CDR3 DNA. D genes are given only for firm matches. Where a row states a size, it is once, few, many or the class of an expanded clone; other rows omit it.

clone_size: few; cdr3_length: 15; v_call: TRBV27; d_call: -; j_call: TRBJ2-1; cdr3_aa: CASSDTLGSYNEQFF; cdr3_nt: TGTGCCAGCAGTGATACCTTAGGCTCCTACAATGAGCAGTTCTTC
clone_size: -; cdr3_length: 15; v_call: TRBV20-1; d_call: -; j_call: TRBJ1-5; cdr3_aa: CSARVGVEGDQPQHF; cdr3_nt: TGCAGTGCTAGAGTGGGGGTAGAGGGAGATCAGCCCCAGCATTTT
clone_size: -; cdr3_length: 16; v_call: TRBV19; d_call: -; j_call: TRBJ1-5; cdr3_aa: CASSIDNRWWGQPQHF; cdr3_nt: TGTGCCAGTAGTATAGATAATCGTTGGTGGGGTCAGCCCCAGCATTTT
clone_size: -; cdr3_length: 17; v_call: TRBV11-2; d_call: TRBD2; j_call: TRBJ2-3; cdr3_aa: CASSLDVRGTSTDTQYF; cdr3_nt: TGTGCCAGCAGCTTAGATGTGCGGGGGACTAGCACAGATACGCAGTATTTT
clone_size: few; cdr3_length: 13; v_call: TRBV29-1; d_call: -; j_call: TRBJ1-1; cdr3_aa: CSVGQVTLVEAFF; cdr3_nt: TGCAGCGTTGGACAGGTAACACTGGTTGAAGCTTTCTTT
clone_size: few; cdr3_length: 13; v_call: TRBV29-1; d_call: -; j_call: TRBJ2-5; cdr3_aa: CSVVGRYTGAQYF; cdr3_nt: TGCAGCGTTGTGGGGAGGTATACGGGGGCACAGTACTTC
clone_size: -; cdr3_length: 14; v_call: TRBV4-1; d_call: -; j_call: TRBJ1-1; cdr3_aa: CASSIRHLGTEAFF; cdr3_nt: TGCGCCAGCAGCATCCGACACCTTGGGACTGAAGCTTTCTTT
clone_size: few; cdr3_length: 14; v_call: TRBV5-1; d_call: -; j_call: TRBJ1-5; cdr3_aa: CASRPRGDDQPQHF; cdr3_nt: TGCGCCAGCAGGCCAAGGGGAGACGATCAGCCCCAGCATTTT
clone_size: -; cdr3_length: 15; v_call: TRBV20-1; d_call: TRBD2; j_call: TRBJ2-3; cdr3_aa: CSARDLGGATDTQYF; cdr3_nt: TGCAGTGCTAGAGATCTCGGGGGGGCCACAGATACGCAGTATTTT
clone_size: -; cdr3_length: 16; v_call: TRBV30; d_call: TRBD1; j_call: TRBJ1-2; cdr3_aa: CAWEGQGTSGVYGYTF; cdr3_nt: TGTGCCTGGGAGGGACAGGGGACGTCCGGCGTCTATGGCTACACCTTC
clone_size: -; cdr3_length: 15; v_call: TRBV28; d_call: -; j_call: TRBJ1-5; cdr3_aa: CASSLLRGGNQPQHF; cdr3_nt: TGTGCCAGCAGTTTACTAAGGGGTGGCAATCAGCCCCAGCATTTT
clone_size: -; cdr3_length: 16; v_call: TRBV6-6; d_call: -; j_call: TRBJ2-4; cdr3_aa: CASSYSVGDSKNIQYF; cdr3_nt: TGTGCCAGCAGTTACTCGGTCGGGGACTCCAAAAACATTCAGTACTTC
clone_size: few; cdr3_length: 13; v_call: TRBV12-3/TRBV12-4; d_call: -; j_call: TRBJ1-1; cdr3_aa: CASGKQANTEAFF; cdr3_nt: TGTGCCAGCGGCAAACAGGCGAACACTGAAGCTTTCTTT
clone_size: -; cdr3_length: 17; v_call: TRBV4-3; d_call: -; j_call: TRBJ2-3; cdr3_aa: CASSQDISADSTDTQYF; cdr3_nt: TGCGCCAGCAGCCAAGATATCTCCGCAGATAGCACAGATACGCAGTATTTT
clone_size: few; cdr3_length: 15; v_call: TRBV6-6; d_call: TRBD2; j_call: TRBJ2-1; cdr3_aa: CASSPGTSVINEQFF; cdr3_nt: TGTGCCAGCAGCCCCGGGACTAGCGTAATCAATGAGCAGTTCTTC
clone_size: -; cdr3_length: 14; v_call: TRBV7-9; d_call: -; j_call: TRBJ2-7; cdr3_aa: CASSPNDGSYEQYF; cdr3_nt: TGTGCCAGCAGCCCGAACGATGGATCCTACGAGCAGTACTTC
clone_size: few; cdr3_length: 11; v_call: TRBV30; d_call: -; j_call: TRBJ1-1; cdr3_aa: CAWSVNTEAFF; cdr3_nt: TGTGCCTGGAGTGTTAACACTGAAGCTTTCTTT
clone_size: -; cdr3_length: 10; v_call: TRBV2; d_call: -; j_call: TRBJ1-2; cdr3_aa: CATLSDGYTF; cdr3_nt: TGTGCCACCCTTTCCGATGGCTACACCTTC
clone_size: -; cdr3_length: 18; v_call: TRBV12-3/TRBV12-4; d_call: TRBD1; j_call: TRBJ2-1; cdr3_aa: CASSSVPGQFPSYNEQFF; cdr3_nt: TGTGCCAGCAGTTCCGTCCCGGGACAGTTTCCATCCTACAATGAGCAGTTCTTC
clone_size: -; cdr3_length: 17; v_call: TRBV21-1; d_call: -; j_call: TRBJ2-7; cdr3_aa: CASSRPGHRRATYGQYF; cdr3_nt: TGTGCCAGCAGCAGACCGGGACATCGGAGGGCTACCTACGGGCAGTACTTC
clone_size: -; cdr3_length: 20; v_call: TRBV7-2; d_call: TRBD1; j_call: TRBJ2-5; cdr3_aa: CASSLVRLNRDRAIQGTQYF; cdr3_nt: TGTGCCAGCAGCTTAGTTAGATTGAATCGGGACAGGGCGATTCAAGGGACCCAGTACTTC
clone_size: few; cdr3_length: 19; v_call: TRBV20-1; d_call: TRBD1; j_call: TRBJ1-1; cdr3_aa: CSARGQGEVRRGRNTEAFF; cdr3_nt: TGCAGTGCTAGGGGACAGGGAGAGGTCCGGCGGGGGAGGAACACTGAAGCTTTCTTT
clone_size: -; cdr3_length: 14; v_call: TRBV3-1; d_call: -; j_call: TRBJ1-4; cdr3_aa: CASSLDSNNEKLFF; cdr3_nt: TGTGCCAGCAGCCTGGACAGTAATAATGAAAAACTGTTTTTT
clone_size: few; cdr3_length: 16; v_call: TRBV28; d_call: -; j_call: TRBJ2-4; cdr3_aa: CASSFVSGLAKNIQYF; cdr3_nt: TGTGCCAGCAGTTTTGTGTCCGGTCTTGCCAAAAACATTCAGTACTTC
clone_size: -; cdr3_length: 17; v_call: TRBV7-9; d_call: -; j_call: TRBJ1-1; cdr3_aa: CASSPQGRDGRNTEAFF; cdr3_nt: TGTGCCAGCAGCCCCCAGGGGCGGGACGGCCGGAACACTGAAGCTTTCTTT
clone_size: few; cdr3_length: 15; v_call: TRBV5-1; d_call: TRBD1; j_call: TRBJ1-4; cdr3_aa: CASLERQGPNEKLFF; cdr3_nt: TGCGCCAGCTTAGAACGACAGGGCCCTAATGAAAAACTGTTTTTT
clone_size: many; cdr3_length: 15; v_call: TRBV6-6; d_call: TRBD2; j_call: TRBJ2-5; cdr3_aa: CASSGTSGGSGTQYF; cdr3_nt: TGTGCCAGCAGTGGGACTAGCGGGGGGTCTGGGACCCAGTACTTC
clone_size: few; cdr3_length: 15; v_call: TRBV12-3/TRBV12-4; d_call: TRBD1; j_call: TRBJ2-7; cdr3_aa: CASSRPGTGIYEQYF; cdr3_nt: TGTGCCAGCAGCAGACCCGGGACAGGGATATACGAGCAGTACTTC
clone_size: -; cdr3_length: 16; v_call: TRBV7-2; d_call: -; j_call: TRBJ1-5; cdr3_aa: CASSLAAFYSNQPQHF; cdr3_nt: TGTGCCAGCAGCTTAGCGGCCTTCTATAGCAATCAGCCCCAGCATTTT
clone_size: -; cdr3_length: 14; v_call: TRBV5-1; d_call: -; j_call: TRBJ2-1; cdr3_aa: CASSLDRPPNEQFF; cdr3_nt: TGCGCCAGCAGCTTAGATAGACCACCGAATGAGCAGTTCTTC
clone_size: few; cdr3_length: 13; v_call: TRBV20-1; d_call: -; j_call: TRBJ1-2; cdr3_aa: CSAGQPANYGYTF; cdr3_nt: TGCAGTGCCGGACAGCCAGCTAACTATGGCTACACCTTC
clone_size: -; cdr3_length: 16; v_call: TRBV5-1; d_call: -; j_call: TRBJ1-4; cdr3_aa: CASSLVPSDLNEKLFF; cdr3_nt: TGCGCCAGCAGCTTGGTCCCCAGTGACCTTAATGAAAAACTGTTTTTT